The 30 T cell receptor beta chains in this list originate from one sample, sequenced in a study of blood T cell repertoires in COVID-19. This table comes from immunoSEQ multiplex PCR, and its TCRdb copy is limited to in-frame clones, with some not included. The sample shows tens of thousands of clones, 80% to 90% of them seen only once. Specimen: peripheral blood. The source is a human donor in a cohort sampled during active COVID-19.

The rearrangement joins TRBV4-1 to TRBJ1-5; TRBD1 is a possible D gene (5 bases). The V gene's germline CDR1 is MGHRA and CDR2 YSYEKL. The germline V and J ends were trimmed by 1 base and 5 bases, with 9 bases remaining between them. This CDR3 contains 14 residues. The CDR3 here is CASSQAGSYQPQHF. The CDR3 coding sequence is TGCGCCAGCAGCCAAGCAGGGTCTTATCAGCCCCAGCATTTT.

CDR3 nucleotide sequence: TGTGCCAGCAGCCCGGGACTGATGAGAAGGGATACGCAGTATTTT. Translating it yields CASSPGLMRRDTQYF. The rearrangement joins TRBV3-1 (or the pseudogene TRBV3-2) to TRBJ2-3, with D perhaps TRBD2 (6 bases). V was cut by 4 bases and J by 6 bases, with 17 bases left in between. CDR3 length: 15 amino acids. Germline CDR1 is LGHDT and CDR2 is YNNKEL (reference sequence).

The V call is TRBV6-2 or TRBV6-3, the J call TRBJ1-1, with 10 positions matching TRBD1. Trimming took 1 base from V and 11 from J; bases not matched to a gene: 10. The CDR3 loop spans 15 amino acids. Germline V gene data show CDR1 as MNHEY and CDR2 as SVGEGT. In DNA form, the CDR3 reads TGTGCCAGCAGTTACTTCACCCTGGGGACAGGGGACGCTTTCTTT. Protein: CASSYFTLGTGDAFF.

The chain's CDR3 is CASSLQRGRNTQYF. CDR3 DNA sequence: TGTGCCAGCAGCTTACAAAGAGGGAGAAATACGCAGTATTTT. The V gene is TRBV7-2, the J gene TRBJ2-3, with a tentative D call TRBD2 (5 bases). Germline V gene lookup returns CDR1 SGHTA and CDR2 FQGNSA. Trimming cost V 2 bases and J 7 bases, with 13 bases left between them. The CDR3 has 14 residues.

The chain recombines TRBV10-3 with TRBJ1-2; 7 bases are a match to TRBD1. The CDR3 is made up of 16 amino acids. With 0 bases clipped from V and 3 bases from J, the junction kept 7 bases outside the gene matches. CDR1 and CDR2 from the germline V gene are ENHRY and SYGVKD. In DNA form, the CDR3 reads TGTGCCATCAGTGAGTCGGGGACAGCATCCTACTATGGCTACACCTTC. Its protein product is CAISESGTASYYGYTF.

This rearrangement joins TRBV9 to TRBJ2-7, with 8 positions matching TRBD1. V was clipped by 4 bases and J by 2 bases; unmatched bases: 8. The CDR3 totals 15 residues. CDR1 and CDR2 from the germline V gene are SGDLS and YYNGEE. The CDR3 reads CASSQGTGHTYEQYF. CDR3 nucleotide sequence: TGTGCCAGCAGCCAAGGGACAGGTCACACCTACGAGCAGTACTTC.

The chain has TRBV6-1 and TRBJ1-5, with 8 bases lining up with TRBD1. V lost 0 bases, J lost 7 bases, and 5 bases stayed unmatched. This CDR3 spans 15 amino acids. Germline lookup yields CDR1 MNHNS and CDR2 SASEGT. The CDR3 sequence: CASSEAGTGLQPQHF. Written as DNA, the CDR3 is TGTGCCAGCAGTGAAGCCGGGACAGGTCTACAGCCCCAGCATTTT.

The chain carries TRBV28 and TRBJ1-1; perhaps TRBD1 as D (6 bases). There are 15 residues in the CDR3. Germline CDR1 MDHEN, CDR2 SYDVKM. V dropped 5 bases and J dropped 3 bases, with 16 bases sitting between them. The CDR3 bases are TGTGCCAGCAGTCCATCACAGGGACGGCACACTGAAGCTTTCTTT. This gives the protein CASSPSQGRHTEAFF.

This clone was seen a handful of times. This chain connects TRBV2 to TRBJ2-2; 7 bases are a match to TRBD2. V was pared by 5 bases and J by 1 base, with 1 base of the junction left unmatched. The CDR3 covers 14 residues. CDR1 is SNHLY and CDR2 is FYNNEI in the germline V gene. In nucleotides, the CDR3 is TGTGCCAGCAGTAGGACTAGGAACACCGGGGAGCTGTTTTTT. This translates into CASSRTRNTGELFF.

This rearrangement joins TRBV7-2 to TRBJ2-7, with a possible D match to TRBD1 (6 bases). Germline CDR1 reads SGHTA; CDR2 reads FQGNSA. V lost 4 bases, J lost 4 bases, and 14 bases lay in between. The CDR3 has 14 amino acids. CDR3 region: CASSYRDTLYEQYF. Here the CDR3 DNA reads TGTGCCAGCAGCTACCGGGACACCCTTTACGAGCAGTACTTC.

V gene TRBV2 combines with J gene TRBJ2-7, with D possibly matching TRBD1 (6 bases). The V end lost 2 bases, the J end lost 7 bases, and 12 bases lay between the germline ends. The germline CDR1 and CDR2 sequences are SNHLY and FYNNEI. This CDR3 is built from 13 residues. Written as DNA, the CDR3 is TGTGCCAGCAGTGAACCCAGGACAGCTGAGCAGTACTTC. Translating it yields CASSEPRTAEQYF.

The V gene is TRBV21-1, the J gene TRBJ2-3; TRBD2 is the table's D call and was not checked against the DNA. TRBV21-1 corresponds to a pseudogene. There are 13 residues in the CDR3. This chain's CDR3 is CASSKPCTDTQYF. The CDR3 coding sequence is TGTGCCAGCAGCAAACCTTGCACAGATACGCAGTATTTT.

The chain carries TRBV15 and TRBJ1-4, with D possibly being TRBD1 (5 bases). CDR1 is LNHNV and CDR2 is YYDKDF in the germline V gene (reference sequence). This CDR3 has 16 residues. Trimming stripped 0 bases from V and 6 bases from J, with 14 bases between. CDR3 amino acids: CATSREGGMIDEKLFF. The CDR3 bases are TGTGCCACCAGCAGAGAGGGGGGAATGATCGATGAAAAACTGTTTTTT.

A single count supports this clone. J is TRBJ2-2 and V is TRBV10-1, with TRBD1 matching over 8 bases. The CDR3 runs to 15 residues. Germline-derived CDR1 and CDR2 are WNHNN and SYGVQD (reference sequence). The V segment lost 6 bases and the J segment 4 bases; nucleotides outside the gene matches: 7. The CDR3 DNA follows: TGCGCCAGCAGCTCAGGACAGGGCCCCACCGGGGAGCTGTTTTTT. Protein: CASSSGQGPTGELFF.

This clone has only one observation. The rearrangement links TRBV20-1 to TRBJ2-3; D remains ambiguous. Trimming shortened V by 4 bases and J by 4 bases, and 3 bases separated the two germline ends. The CDR3 is made up of 10 amino acids. Germline V lookup: CDR1 DFQATT, CDR2 SNEGSKA (reference sequence). The CDR3, as DNA: TGCAGTGCTATAGCAGATACGCAGTATTTT. Protein: CSAIADTQYF.

V usage is TRBV5-1 and J usage is TRBJ1-1; D possibly corresponds to TRBD1 (5 bases). The CDR3 is made up of 15 amino acids. Germline CDR1 and CDR2: SGHRS and YFSETQ. V lost 0 bases to trimming and J lost 0 bases, with 9 bases between them. This CDR3 reads CASSLAIGVNTEAFF. In nucleotides, the CDR3 is TGCGCCAGCAGCTTGGCGATAGGGGTGAACACTGAAGCTTTCTTT.

This rearrangement joins TRBV5-4 to TRBJ1-1; no firm D call. The germline CDR1 and CDR2 sequences are SGHNT and YYREEE (reference sequence). V lost 3 bases to trimming and J lost 4 bases, with 7 bases between them. This CDR3 has 12 amino acids. The CDR3 DNA follows: TGTGCCAGCAGCTGGGGAGGCACTGAAGCTTTCTTT. This sequence encodes CASSWGGTEAFF.

The chain carries TRBV7-9 and TRBJ2-3; 10 bases align to TRBD2. J was trimmed by 2 bases and V by 4 bases; bases with no gene match: 9. The CDR3 is made up of 17 amino acids. CDR1 is SEHNR, CDR2 FQNEAQ, per germline (reference sequence). The CDR3 DNA sequence: TGTGCCAGCAGCTCGGGACTAGCGACTTTACTCACAGATACGCAGTATTTT. It codes for CASSSGLATLLTDTQYF.

J is TRBJ2-5 and V is TRBV19; D is ambiguous. V was pared by 2 bases and J by 3 bases, with 7 bases between. CDR1 LNHDA and CDR2 SQIVND come from the germline V gene (reference sequence). This CDR3 has 13 residues. CDR3 coding DNA: TGTGCCAGTAGTATAAACAGCAAAGAGACCCAGTACTTC. Translated, it gives CASSINSKETQYF.

The V gene is TRBV14, the J gene TRBJ2-7; no reliable D call. There are 11 residues in the CDR3. V was cut by 4 bases and J by 2 bases, with 3 bases left in between. The germline CDR1 and CDR2 sequences are SGHDN and FVKESK. CDR3 residues: CASSLAYEQYF. DNA for the CDR3: TGTGCCAGCAGCCTAGCCTACGAGCAGTACTTC.

The genes are TRBV6-5 and TRBJ2-7, with D uncertain. The CDR3 covers 13 residues. V lost 4 bases and J lost 4, with 11 bases in between. CDR1 and CDR2 from the germline V gene are MNHEY and SVGAGI. The CDR3 is CASSSTEQYEQYF. Here the CDR3 DNA reads TGTGCCAGCAGTTCCACCGAACAATACGAGCAGTACTTC.

This clone was recorded only once. The V call is TRBV7-6, the J call TRBJ2-7; D may be TRBD2 (6 bases). Germline V gives CDR1 SGHVS, CDR2 FNYEAQ. V lost 4 bases, J lost 1 base, and 17 bases lay in between. CDR3 size: 16 residues. The CDR3, as DNA: TGTGCCAGCAGCTCCCCGGGCGGGGTCGGGTCCTACGAGCAGTACTTC. It is translated as CASSSPGGVGSYEQYF.

CDR3 bases: TGCGCCAGCAACCCGGGGGGTAGTGTGAACACTGAAGCTTTCTTT. Its translation is CASNPGGSVNTEAFF. This chain joins TRBV5-1 and TRBJ1-1; a weak D match, TRBD1 (5 bases). The V gene lost 6 bases and the J gene lost 0 bases, with 15 bases spanning the gap. The CDR3 sequence is 15 residues long. Germline CDR1 SGHRS, CDR2 YFSETQ.

The chain has TRBV3-1 (or the pseudogene TRBV3-2) and TRBJ2-3, with D maybe TRBD2 (7 bases). The germline CDR1 and CDR2 sequences are LGHDT and YNNKEL (reference sequence). The CDR3 loop spans 14 amino acids. Trimming removed 3 bases at V and 5 bases at J, with 12 bases between. Written as DNA, the CDR3 is TGTGCCAGCAGCCAGGGAGGGGGTAGAGATACGCAGTATTTT. Translating gives CASSQGGGRDTQYF.

The chain combines TRBV14 with TRBJ2-7; D is possibly TRBD1 (6 bases). CDR3 length: 13 residues. V was clipped by 3 bases and J by 5 bases, with 11 bases between them. Germline CDR1 SGHDN, CDR2 FVKESK. CDR3 nucleotides: TGTGCCAGCAGCCAGGTCAGGGGCCACGAGCAGTACTTC. Amino acids: CASSQVRGHEQYF.

J is TRBJ1-5 and V is TRBV7-2; perhaps TRBD1 as D (6 bases). CDR1 is SGHTA, CDR2 FQGNSA, per germline. This CDR3 spans 15 amino acids. V shed 5 bases and J shed 4 bases, with 15 bases lying between them. CDR3 nucleotide sequence: TGTGCCAGCAGCCAGCAGGGGAGTGAGAATCAGCCCCAGCATTTT. Amino acid sequence: CASSQQGSENQPQHF.

This chain joins TRBV4-2 and TRBJ1-2, with a possible D match to TRBD1 (5 bases). With 1 base removed from V and 8 bases from J, the gap between germline ends came to 17 bases. The germline V gene encodes CDR1 LGHNA and CDR2 YNFKEQ. The CDR3 totals 15 residues. The CDR3 DNA follows: TGTGCCAGCAGCCAAGGTCGTGGGGGGACTATAGGCTACACCTTC. It codes for CASSQGRGGTIGYTF.

Sample share makes this clone medium-sized. CDR3 loop: CASSPPAQETQYF. The CDR3 DNA follows: TGTGCCAGCTCACCACCGGCCCAAGAGACCCAGTACTTC. The genes are TRBV18 and TRBJ2-5; D ambiguous. V shed 0 bases and J shed 1 base, with 3 bases lying between them. CDR3 length: 13 amino acids. The germline CDR1 and CDR2 sequences are KGHSH and LQKENI.

This chain joins TRBV18 and TRBJ2-7; 10 bases are shared with TRBD1. CDR3 length: 14 residues. J lost 2 bases, V lost 2 bases, and 0 bases had no gene match. The germline V gene encodes CDR1 KGHSH and CDR2 LQKENI. DNA for the CDR3: TGTGCCAGCTCACCAGGGACAGGGGCCTACGAGCAGTACTTC. Translated, it gives CASSPGTGAYEQYF.

J is TRBJ2-1 and V is TRBV2, with D unclear. Germline lookup yields CDR1 SNHLY and CDR2 FYNNEI. V shed 4 bases and J shed 10 bases, with 11 bases lying between them. CDR3 size: 12 residues. CDR3 loop: CASSGLVVEQFF. The CDR3 DNA reads as TGTGCCAGCAGTGGGTTAGTGGTCGAGCAGTTCTTC.